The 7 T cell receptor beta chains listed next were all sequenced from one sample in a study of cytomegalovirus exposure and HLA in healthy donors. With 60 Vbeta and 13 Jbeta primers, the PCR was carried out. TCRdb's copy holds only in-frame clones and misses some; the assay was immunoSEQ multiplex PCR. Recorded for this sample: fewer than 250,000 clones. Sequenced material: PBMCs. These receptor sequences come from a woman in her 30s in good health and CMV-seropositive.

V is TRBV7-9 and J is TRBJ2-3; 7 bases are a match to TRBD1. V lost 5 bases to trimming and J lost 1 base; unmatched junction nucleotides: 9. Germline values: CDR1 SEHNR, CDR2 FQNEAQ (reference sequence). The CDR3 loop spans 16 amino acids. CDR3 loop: CASSPEGALGTDTQYF. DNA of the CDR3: TGTGCCAGCAGCCCCGAGGGGGCCTTAGGCACAGATACGCAGTATTTT.

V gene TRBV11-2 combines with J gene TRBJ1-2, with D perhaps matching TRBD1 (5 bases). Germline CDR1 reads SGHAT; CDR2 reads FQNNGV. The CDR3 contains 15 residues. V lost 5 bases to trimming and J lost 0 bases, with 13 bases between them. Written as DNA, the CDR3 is TGTGCCAGCAGCCCCTCGGGGACTGCTAACTATGGCTACACCTTC. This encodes CASSPSGTANYGYTF.

Here the CDR3 DNA reads TGTGCCTGGAAAGCCCGAGACACCGGGGAGCTGTTTTTT. It encodes CAWKARDTGELFF. The chain has TRBV30 and TRBJ2-2; no firm D call. The CDR3 consists of 13 residues. Germline loops: CDR1 GTSNPN, CDR2 SVGIG (reference sequence). Deletions cut 4 bases from V and 3 bases from J, with 9 bases between. Complete variable domain (other parts from reference TRBV30 and TRBJ2-2): SQTIHQWPATLVQPVGSPLSLECTVEGTSNPNLYWYRQAAGRGLQLLFYSVGIGQISSEVPQNLSASRPQDRQFILSSKKLLLSDSGFYLCAWKARDTGELFFGEGSRLTVL.

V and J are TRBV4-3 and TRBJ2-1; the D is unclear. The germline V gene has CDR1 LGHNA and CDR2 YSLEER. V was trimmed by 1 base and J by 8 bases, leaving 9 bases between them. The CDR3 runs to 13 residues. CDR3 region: CASSQGSLDEQFF. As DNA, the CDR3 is TGCGCCAGCAGCCAAGGTTCCTTAGATGAGCAGTTCTTC.

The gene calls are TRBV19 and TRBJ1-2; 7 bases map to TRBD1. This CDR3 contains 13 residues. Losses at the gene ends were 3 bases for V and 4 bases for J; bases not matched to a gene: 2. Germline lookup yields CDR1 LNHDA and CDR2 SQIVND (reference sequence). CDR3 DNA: TGTGCCAGTAGTATGGGACAGCTCTATGGCTACACCTTC. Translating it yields CASSMGQLYGYTF.

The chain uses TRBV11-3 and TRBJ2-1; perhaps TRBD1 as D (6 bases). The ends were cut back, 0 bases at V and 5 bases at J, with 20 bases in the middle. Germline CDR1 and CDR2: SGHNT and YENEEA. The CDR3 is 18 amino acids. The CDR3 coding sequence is TGTGCCAGCAGCTTAGATCAAGGGGGTAGTTTTACGAACAATGAGCAGTTCTTC. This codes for CASSLDQGGSFTNNEQFF.

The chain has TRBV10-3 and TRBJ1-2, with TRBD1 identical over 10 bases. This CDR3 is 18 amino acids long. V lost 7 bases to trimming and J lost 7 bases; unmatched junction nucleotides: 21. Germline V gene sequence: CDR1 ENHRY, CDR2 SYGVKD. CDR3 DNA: TGTGCCATCACTAAGACAAATCCCGGGACAGGGGACGGTAGTGGCTACACCTTC. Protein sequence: CAITKTNPGTGDGSGYTF.